This paragraph reports one TCR beta chain. As yet, its antigen is unknown. The CDR3 loop spans 16 amino acids. The ends were cut back, 3 bases at V and 4 bases at J, with 18 bases in the middle. Germline V gene lookup returns CDR1 DFQATT and CDR2 SNEGSKA (reference sequence). The data derive from a study of blood T cells in healthy people across ages. Study-level points and caveats: With donor CMV status unknown, expanded clonotype changes were possibly confounded.

Then a second PCR, running about 7 to 11 cycles, was carried out with a sample-barcoded 5' primer and a J-beta primer mix. TCRdb used MiXCR to reprocess the 5' RACE reads, holding one entry per CDR3 protein. Among hundreds of thousands of distinct CDR3 sequences listed, roughly 52% were seen once. This chain links TRBV20-1 with TRBJ1-4; the D gene is possibly TRBD1 (5 bases). The sequence derives from a man in his thirties or forties in good health. The specimen was blood. The CDR3 sequence is CSARGDLRLGNEKLFF. CDR3 bases: TGCAGTGCTAGGGGGGACCTCCGCCTGGGTAATGAAAAACTGTTTTTT.